This T cell receptor (beta chain) was identified during a study of neoadjuvant anti-PD-1 for oral cavity cancer. Findings of the study overall: Only a few patients per response group were TCR-analyzed; validation needed. Pretreatment Treg/Th17 ratio correlated inversely with post-treatment tumor clonality.

Assay used: immunoSEQ multiplex PCR; TCRdb lists only in-frame clones, some missing. This table holds 9,500 to 15,000 clones, around 69% found once. Of note for this clone: Its antigen remains unknown.

Patients were newly diagnosed with stage II-IVA oral cavity squamous cell carcinoma without prior systemic or radiation treatment. These oral cavity squamous cell carcinomas were HPV-negative and locally advanced. The TCR originated in a person between 40 and 80 years old with oral cavity squamous cell carcinoma. The donor label of this sample is uncertain. The specimen comprised tumor tissue, sampled before nivolumab (anti-PD-1) treatment.

The CDR3 DNA reads TGTGCCAGCAGCTTAGGAACAGGGGGCCGGCAGCCCCAGCATTTT. It yields the protein CASSLGTGGRQPQHF. The V gene is TRBV7-9, the J gene TRBJ1-5; 9 nucleotides agree with TRBD1. The V gene's germline CDR1 is SEHNR and CDR2 FQNEAQ (reference sequence). The CDR3 has 15 amino acids. The junction had 5 bases not matched to a gene; V was cut back by 1 base and J by 7 bases.